These 5 T cell receptor beta chains originate from one sample sequenced in a study of blood T cell repertoires in COVID-19 (dated by TCRdb to 2018 to 2020). Libraries came from the immunoSEQ multiplex PCR assay. TCRdb retrieved this table from immuneACCESS and kept in-frame rearrangements only. Not all clones are present; in checked studies, unresolved V genes account for under half, and no reason is known for the remainder. This sample comprises about 180,000 clones, over 75% of them detected only once. The ten largest clones capture 26% of the sample. The sample consisted of peripheral blood. The receptors derive from a woman in her seventies with acute or convalescent COVID-19.

This chain uses TRBV4-2 with TRBJ2-7; TRBD2 agrees at 9 bases. From germline, CDR1 is LGHNA and CDR2 YNFKEQ. V trimming: 1 base; J trimming: 7 bases; junction bases outside the gene matches: 11. The CDR3 sequence is 16 residues long. CDR3 nucleotide sequence: TGTGCCAGCAGCCAAGCAGAGACTAGCGGTTCTAAAGAGCAGTACTTC. Its protein product is CASSQAETSGSKEQYF.

This chain links TRBV4-2 with TRBJ2-2, with 12 bases aligning to TRBD2. Germline CDR1 reads LGHNA; CDR2 reads YNFKEQ. Unmatched junction bases numbered 4, after V lost 4 bases and J lost 1 base. The length of the CDR3 is 17 residues. CDR3 sequence reads: CASSRRLAGENTGELFF. Written as DNA, the CDR3 is TGTGCCAGCAGCCGCCGACTAGCGGGAGAGAACACCGGGGAGCTGTTTTTT.

This clone was found a few times. The chain is built from TRBV7-9 and TRBJ1-4, with no clear D. The CDR3 has 15 residues. V lost 1 base to trimming and J lost 7 bases, with 13 bases between them. Germline-derived CDR1 and CDR2 are SEHNR and FQNEAQ (reference sequence). CDR3 nucleotides: TGTGCCAGCAGCTTAGACTCCGGCGGGTCTGAAAAACTGTTTTTT. Translation gives CASSLDSGGSEKLFF.

This clone was seen a handful of times. This chain connects TRBV24-1 to TRBJ1-2; 9 nucleotides line up with TRBD1. V lost 7 bases and J lost 8; bases outside the gene matches: 10. There are 14 residues in the CDR3. The germline gives CDR1 KGHDR, CDR2 SFDVKD. The CDR3 bases are TGTGCCACCAGCCCGGGGACAGGGAGGCTCGGCTACACCTTC. It codes for CATSPGTGRLGYTF.

This rearrangement joins TRBV27 to TRBJ2-5; a weak D match, TRBD2 (6 bases). Trimming cost V 3 bases and J 1 base, with 9 bases left between them. In germline, CDR1 is MNHEY, CDR2 SMNVEV (reference sequence). There are 14 residues in the CDR3. The CDR3 loop is CASSLSRGQETQYF. The CDR3 DNA reads TGTGCCAGCAGTTTGTCGCGGGGCCAAGAGACCCAGTACTTC.